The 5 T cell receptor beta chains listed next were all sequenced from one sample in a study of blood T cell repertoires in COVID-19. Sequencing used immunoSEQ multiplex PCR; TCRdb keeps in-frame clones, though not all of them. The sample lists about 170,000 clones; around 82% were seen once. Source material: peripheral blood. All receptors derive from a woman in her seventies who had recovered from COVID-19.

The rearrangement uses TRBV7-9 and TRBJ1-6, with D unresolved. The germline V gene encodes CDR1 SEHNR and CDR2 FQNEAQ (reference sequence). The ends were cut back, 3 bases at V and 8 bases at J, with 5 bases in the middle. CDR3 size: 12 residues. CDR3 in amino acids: CASSLGDSPLHF. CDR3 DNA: TGTGCCAGCAGCTTGGGAGATTCACCCCTCCACTTT.

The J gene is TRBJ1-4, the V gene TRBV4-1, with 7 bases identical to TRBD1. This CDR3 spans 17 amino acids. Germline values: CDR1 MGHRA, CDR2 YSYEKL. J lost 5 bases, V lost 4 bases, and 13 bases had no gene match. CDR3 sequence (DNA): TGCGCCAGCAGCCGACAACCTAGACAGGGAACGAATGAAAAACTGTTTTTT. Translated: CASSRQPRQGTNEKLFF.

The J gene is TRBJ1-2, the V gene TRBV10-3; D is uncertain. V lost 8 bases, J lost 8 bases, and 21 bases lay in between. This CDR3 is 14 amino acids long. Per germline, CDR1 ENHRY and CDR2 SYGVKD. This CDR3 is CAIWPGSLRRGYTF. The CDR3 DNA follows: TGTGCCATCTGGCCTGGCAGCCTCCGGCGGGGCTACACCTTC.

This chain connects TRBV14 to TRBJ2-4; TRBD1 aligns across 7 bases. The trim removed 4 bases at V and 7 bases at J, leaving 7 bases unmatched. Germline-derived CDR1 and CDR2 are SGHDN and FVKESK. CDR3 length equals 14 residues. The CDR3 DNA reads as TGTGCCAGCAGCCCGAGGGGGCGTGCGAACATTCAGTACTTC. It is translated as CASSPRGRANIQYF.

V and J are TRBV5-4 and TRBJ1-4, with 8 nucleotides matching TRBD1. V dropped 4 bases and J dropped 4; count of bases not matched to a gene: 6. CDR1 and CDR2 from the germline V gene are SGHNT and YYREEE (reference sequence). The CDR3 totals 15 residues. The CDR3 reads CASSGQGLGNEKLFF. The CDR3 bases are TGTGCCAGCAGCGGACAGGGTCTGGGTAATGAAAAACTGTTTTTT.